This T cell receptor (beta chain) was recorded in a study of OX40 agonist ivuxolimab in advanced cancers. Overall study context: Eligibility rules accepted prior anti-PD-1, anti-PD-L1 or anti-CTLA-4 therapy, and roughly 42% had some.

General study points: Relative to CD4+ cells, CD8+ T cells on average had more expanded clones.

The length of the CDR3 is 15 residues. Trimming at V came to 4 bases and at J to 5 bases, leaving 8 bases not matched to a gene. CDR1 is KGHSH and CDR2 is LQKENI in the germline V gene. Method: immunoSEQ multiplex PCR; TCRdb's copy keeps in-frame clones and lacks some. The table has about 98,000 clones, around 90% seen once; the top ten hold roughly 0.5%. A word on this clone: No antigen is known for it.

The sequence came from an adult with an advanced solid tumor such as melanoma, head and neck, liver or kidney cancer. Sequencing was performed on CD4+ or CD8+ T cells sorted from blood, taken in a trial of the OX40 agonist ivuxolimab. This chain joins TRBV18 and TRBJ1-1; 9 nucleotides match TRBD1. The CDR3 coding sequence is TGTGCCAGCTCACTGGACAGGGGTGGATTAACTGAAGCTTTCTTT. Translating gives CASSLDRGGLTEAFF.